These T cell receptor beta chains were read from a single sample in a study of cytomegalovirus exposure and HLA in healthy donors. Sequencing used immunoSEQ multiplex PCR; TCRdb keeps in-frame clones, though not all of them. The profile shows about 140,000 clones, more than 60% of them singletons. The sample comprised PBMCs. The receptor source for this set is a man aged 18 to 30 in good health and CMV-seropositive. Each CDR3 is given with its conserved first and last residue. Each record gives: CDR3 protein, CDR3 DNA, V gene, J gene, clone size, D gene. D genes are given only for firm matches. Clone size is shown for a subset of rows, as once, few, many or a class of expanded clone.

CDR3: CASSVGQVIANYGYTF
DNA: TGTGCCAGCAGCGTAGGACAGGTCATAGCTAACTATGGCTACACCTTC
V: TRBV9
J: TRBJ1-2
size: NA
D: NA

CDR3: CASSILPGQANTGELFF
DNA: TGTGCCAGCAGTATTCTGCCGGGACAGGCAAACACCGGGGAGCTGTTTTTT
V: TRBV7-2
J: TRBJ2-2
size: NA
D: TRBD1

CDR3: CASSIGQGHYGYTF
DNA: TGTGCCAGCAGTATCGGACAGGGACATTATGGCTACACCTTC
V: TRBV28
J: TRBJ1-2
size: NA
D: TRBD1

CDR3: CASRNRDSQETQYF
DNA: TGCGCCAGCAGAAATCGGGACAGCCAAGAGACCCAGTACTTC
V: TRBV5-1
J: TRBJ2-5
size: NA
D: TRBD1

CDR3: CASSVRSGTSGDEQFF
DNA: TGCGCCAGCAGCGTAAGGTCCGGGACTAGCGGGGATGAGCAGTTCTTC
V: TRBV5-1
J: TRBJ2-1
size: NA
D: TRBD2

CDR3: CASSESWGRYEQYF
DNA: TGTGCCAGCAGTGAAAGTTGGGGGCGATACGAGCAGTACTTC
V: TRBV6-1
J: TRBJ2-7
size: NA
D: NA

CDR3: CASSFTAGAYEQFF
DNA: TGTGCCAGCAGCTTTACTGCGGGAGCCTATGAGCAGTTCTTC
V: TRBV7-9
J: TRBJ2-1
size: NA
D: TRBD2

CDR3: CASSWGPRRERGGVTDTQYF
DNA: TGTGCCAGCAGTTGGGGGCCAAGGCGGGAGCGGGGTGGGGTCACAGATACGCAGTATTTT
V: TRBV28
J: TRBJ2-3
size: once
D: NA

CDR3: CASSSGSFYEQYF
DNA: TGCGCCAGCAGCTCGGGTTCCTTTTACGAGCAGTACTTC
V: TRBV5-1
J: TRBJ2-7
size: NA
D: NA

CDR3: CASSLDAGGGDTQYF
DNA: TGTGCCAGCAGCTTAGACGCGGGAGGAGGAGATACGCAGTATTTT
V: TRBV11-2
J: TRBJ2-3
size: few
D: TRBD2

CDR3: CASSSPGTSTDTQYF
DNA: TGTGCCAGCAGCTCCCCGGGGACTAGCACAGATACGCAGTATTTT
V: TRBV7-9
J: TRBJ2-3
size: NA
D: NA

CDR3: CASSPGGGALEQYF
DNA: TGTGCCAGCTCACCGGGAGGGGGGGCCCTCGAGCAGTACTTC
V: TRBV18
J: TRBJ2-7
size: NA
D: NA

CDR3: CASSLVGIAGELFF
DNA: TGTGCCAGCAGCTTGGTCGGGATCGCCGGGGAGCTGTTTTTT
V: TRBV5-6
J: TRBJ2-2
size: NA
D: NA

CDR3: CASSQTTGQSYEQYF
DNA: TGTGCCAGCAGCCAAACGACAGGGCAGTCCTACGAGCAGTACTTC
V: TRBV11-2
J: TRBJ2-7
size: few
D: TRBD1

CDR3: CAMTGTGSNEQYF
DNA: TGTGCCATGACCGGGACAGGGTCCAACGAGCAGTACTTC
V: TRBV10-3
J: TRBJ2-7
size: few
D: TRBD1

CDR3: CASSYSSYNEQFF
DNA: TGTGCCAGCAGTTACTCATCTTACAATGAGCAGTTCTTC
V: TRBV6-6
J: TRBJ2-1
size: NA
D: NA

CDR3: CASSQLGGFKYEQYF
DNA: TGCGCCAGCAGCCAACTGGGAGGGTTTAAGTACGAGCAGTACTTC
V: TRBV4-1
J: TRBJ2-7
size: NA
D: TRBD2

CDR3: CASSVGGSNEQFF
DNA: TGTGCCAGCAGCGTAGGGGGCAGCAATGAGCAGTTCTTC
V: TRBV9
J: TRBJ2-1
size: NA
D: NA

CDR3: CASSPNLQETQYF
DNA: TGTGCCAGCAGCCCTAACCTACAAGAGACCCAGTACTTC
V: TRBV9
J: TRBJ2-5
size: NA
D: NA

CDR3: CSVCPDTGEEAFF
DNA: TGCAGCGTCTGCCCAGACACAGGAGAAGAAGCTTTCTTT
V: TRBV29-1
J: TRBJ1-1
size: NA
D: NA

CDR3: CAWTYSGHRGETQYF
DNA: TGTGCCTGGACCTACTCAGGGCACAGGGGAGAGACCCAGTACTTC
V: TRBV30
J: TRBJ2-5
size: NA
D: TRBD1

CDR3: CASSQESLNRFSGNTIYF
DNA: TGCGCCAGCAGCCAAGAATCCCTTAACAGATTCTCTGGAAACACCATATATTTT
V: TRBV4-1
J: TRBJ1-3
size: NA
D: NA

CDR3: CASSVAPSVNTGELFF
DNA: TGTGCCAGCAGCGTAGCCCCCAGCGTGAACACCGGGGAGCTGTTTTTT
V: TRBV9
J: TRBJ2-2
size: NA
D: NA

CDR3: CASKKLATHPVDEQFF
DNA: TGTGCCAGCAAAAAACTAGCGACCCACCCGGTAGATGAGCAGTTCTTC
V: TRBV6-4
J: TRBJ2-1
size: NA
D: TRBD2

CDR3: CASSQDRGYDTEAFF
DNA: TGCGCCAGCAGCCAAGATAGAGGGTATGACACTGAAGCTTTCTTT
V: TRBV4-1
J: TRBJ1-1
size: few
D: NA

CDR3: CAWAGLATDTQYF
DNA: TGTGCCTGGGCGGGACTAGCGACAGATACGCAGTATTTT
V: TRBV30
J: TRBJ2-3
size: once
D: TRBD2

CDR3: CSVASGASLKAFF
DNA: TGCAGCGTTGCTTCGGGAGCATCCTTGAAAGCTTTCTTT
V: TRBV29-1
J: TRBJ1-1
size: NA
D: NA

CDR3: CARQMVSPAPDTQYF
DNA: TGTGCCAGACAGATGGTCTCCCCGGCCCCAGATACGCAGTATTTT
V: TRBV2
J: TRBJ2-3
size: few
D: NA

CDR3: CASSVGTSGYTDTQYF
DNA: TGTGCCAGCAGCGTAGGTACTAGCGGCTACACAGATACGCAGTATTTT
V: TRBV9
J: TRBJ2-3
size: NA
D: TRBD2

CDR3: CASRAFGTGDEKLFF
DNA: TGTGCCAGCAGGGCATTTGGGACAGGGGATGAAAAACTGTTTTTT
V: TRBV28
J: TRBJ1-4
size: NA
D: TRBD1

CDR3: CASSPRGGRSYEQYF
DNA: TGTGCCAGCAGCCCCCGGGGGGGTAGATCCTACGAGCAGTACTTC
V: TRBV27
J: TRBJ2-7
size: NA
D: TRBD2

CDR3: CASSLSVAGAGETQYF
DNA: TGTGCCAGCAGCTTATCCGTAGCGGGAGCCGGGGAGACCCAGTACTTC
V: TRBV11-1
J: TRBJ2-5
size: once
D: TRBD2

CDR3: CASSLADADYGYPF
DNA: TGCGCCAGCAGCTTGGCAGACGCCGACTATGGCTACCCCTTC
V: TRBV5-1
J: TRBJ1-2
size: NA
D: NA

CDR3: CASSPGTSTDTQYF
DNA: TGTGCCAGCAGCCCCGGGACTTCCACAGATACGCAGTATTTT
V: TRBV7-7
J: TRBJ2-3
size: NA
D: NA

CDR3: CASSSARGEQYF
DNA: TGTGCCAGCAGTTCTGCCAGGGGCGAGCAGTACTTC
V: TRBV27
J: TRBJ2-7
size: NA
D: NA

CDR3: CASSLQFSFNEQFF
DNA: TGTGCCAGCAGCTTGCAGTTTTCCTTTAATGAGCAGTTCTTC
V: TRBV5-8
J: TRBJ2-1
size: NA
D: NA

CDR3: CASSYVPQEKLFF
DNA: TGTGCCAGCAGTTACGTCCCCCAGGAAAAACTGTTTTTT
V: TRBV6-6
J: TRBJ1-4
size: NA
D: NA

CDR3: CASSPAGLAGGNSYEQYF
DNA: TGTGCCAGCAGCCCAGCCGGACTAGCGGGAGGAAACTCCTACGAGCAGTACTTC
V: TRBV28
J: TRBJ2-7
size: once
D: TRBD2

CDR3: CASSFSDTEAFF
DNA: TGCGCCAGCAGCTTTTCAGACACTGAAGCTTTCTTT
V: TRBV5-1
J: TRBJ1-1
size: NA
D: NA

CDR3: CASALDRVYEQYF
DNA: TGTGCCAGTGCCCTGGACAGGGTCTACGAGCAGTACTTC
V: TRBV2
J: TRBJ2-7
size: NA
D: TRBD1

CDR3: CSASKSSGNTIYF
DNA: TGCAGCGCGTCAAAGAGCTCTGGAAACACCATATATTTT
V: TRBV29-1
J: TRBJ1-3
size: NA
D: NA

CDR3: CALKTGADTQYF
DNA: TGTGCCTTAAAGACAGGCGCAGATACGCAGTATTTT
V: TRBV30
J: TRBJ2-3
size: NA
D: NA

CDR3: CASSRLAGGYNEQFF
DNA: TGTGCCAGCAGCAGACTAGCGGGAGGGTACAATGAGCAGTTCTTC
V: TRBV7-3
J: TRBJ2-1
size: NA
D: TRBD2

CDR3: CASSLGDSEKLFF
DNA: TGTGCCAGCAGCTTAGGGGACAGTGAAAAACTGTTTTTT
V: TRBV11-2
J: TRBJ1-4
size: few
D: TRBD1

CDR3: CASRDMNTEAFF
DNA: TGTGCCAGCAGAGACATGAACACTGAAGCTTTCTTT
V: TRBV28
J: TRBJ1-1
size: NA
D: NA

CDR3: CASSPQNNVLTF
DNA: TGTGCCAGCTCCCCCCAGAACAACGTCCTGACTTTC
V: TRBV18
J: TRBJ2-6
size: NA
D: NA

CDR3: CASSWGLTGLDGYTF
DNA: TGTGCCAGCAGCTGGGGCTTGACAGGACTTGATGGCTACACCTTC
V: TRBV5-6
J: TRBJ1-2
size: once
D: NA

CDR3: CRVEPAGSGANVLTF
DNA: TGCCGCGTTGAACCCGCAGGGTCAGGGGCCAACGTCCTGACTTTC
V: TRBV29-1
J: TRBJ2-6
size: NA
D: NA

CDR3: CASSLNRPRSNQPQHF
DNA: TGTGCCAGCAGCTTAAATAGGCCTAGGAGCAATCAGCCCCAGCATTTT
V: TRBV7-8
J: TRBJ1-5
size: NA
D: NA

CDR3: CSVEGTGVGGYTF
DNA: TGCAGCGTAGAAGGGACAGGGGTTGGTGGCTACACCTTC
V: TRBV29-1
J: TRBJ1-2
size: once
D: TRBD1

CDR3: CASSPATGPGGEAFF
DNA: TGTGCCAGCAGCCCCGCGACAGGGCCCGGGGGTGAAGCTTTCTTT
V: TRBV7-3
J: TRBJ1-1
size: NA
D: TRBD1

CDR3: CASSLFDRVGGYTF
DNA: TGTGCCAGCAGCTTATTCGACAGGGTGGGGGGCTACACCTTC
V: TRBV11-2
J: TRBJ1-2
size: NA
D: TRBD1

CDR3: CASTTGLGGNTGELFF
DNA: TGTGCCAGCACAACCGGACTAGGCGGGAACACCGGGGAGCTGTTTTTT
V: TRBV2
J: TRBJ2-2
size: NA
D: TRBD2

CDR3: CASSLGGGPRGEQFF
DNA: TGTGCCAGCAGCTTGGGGGGAGGACCACGGGGTGAGCAGTTCTTC
V: TRBV5-6
J: TRBJ2-1
size: NA
D: NA

CDR3: CASSEPPRTGELFF
DNA: TGCGCCAGCAGCGAGCCGCCCAGGACCGGGGAGCTGTTTTTT
V: TRBV4-1
J: TRBJ2-2
size: NA
D: NA

CDR3: CASSEQGAGEAFF
DNA: TGTGCCAGCAGTGAGCAGGGGGCTGGTGAAGCTTTCTTT
V: TRBV2
J: TRBJ1-1
size: NA
D: TRBD1

CDR3: CASSGQGKNEQYF
DNA: TGTGCCAGCAGTGGACAGGGAAAAAACGAGCAGTACTTC
V: TRBV11-1
J: TRBJ2-7
size: NA
D: TRBD1

CDR3: CASSLAPGTVNFEQYF
DNA: TGTGCCAGCTCTCTGGCCCCGGGGACAGTCAACTTCGAGCAGTACTTC
V: TRBV27
J: TRBJ2-7
size: once
D: TRBD1

CDR3: CAILKDQGGYEQYF
DNA: TGTGCCATCCTAAAAGATCAAGGAGGGTACGAGCAGTACTTC
V: TRBV10-3
J: TRBJ2-7
size: few
D: NA

CDR3: CASTIGEGELFF
DNA: TGTGCCAGCACCATTGGAGAGGGGGAGCTGTTTTTT
V: TRBV11-2
J: TRBJ2-2
size: NA
D: NA